The clone carrying this T cell receptor beta chain was seen many times. This entry is derived from a study of T cell repertoires in cytomegalovirus infection. About the research overall: Matching HLA type and CMV infection were both indicated by public TCR beta signatures.

Using its own MiXCR run on the reads, TCRdb lists one record per CDR3 protein. Of over 100,000 distinct CDR3 sequences listed, 16% are singletons. The sequence was obtained from a human donor in good health (CMV status not recorded). Some clones in this sample may be carry-over from other donors' samples. The sequenced sample was PBMCs.

The DNA of the CDR3 is TGTGCCAGCAGCTATACAGGGACACCGACCTACGAGCAGTACTTC. Translation gives CASSYTGTPTYEQYF. The chain links TRBV7-2 to TRBJ2-7; perhaps TRBD1 as D (6 bases). V was cut by 4 bases and J by 2 bases, with 15 bases left in between. The CDR3 runs 15 residues. The V gene's germline CDR1 is SGHTA and CDR2 FQGNSA.